The 20 T cell receptor beta chains listed next were all sequenced from one sample in a study of blood T cell repertoires in COVID-19 (dated by TCRdb to the early 2020s). The library came from the immunoSEQ multiplex PCR assay. The clones in this table, taken by TCRdb from immuneACCESS, are in-frame only. Not every clone is retained; where verified, under half of the shortfall comes from an unresolved V gene, and the cause of the rest is unknown. Across this sample there are about 240,000 clones, with roughly 76% seen only once. The ten largest clones add up to roughly 8% of the sample. The material sequenced was peripheral blood. The receptors come from a woman of 80 years or more with COVID-19, enrolled during active disease.

The gene calls are TRBV6-2 or TRBV6-3 and TRBJ1-5; D is perhaps TRBD1 (6 bases). The germline CDR1 and CDR2 sequences are MNHEY and SVGEGT. CDR3 length equals 18 residues. The V end lost 0 bases, the J end lost 6 bases, and 21 bases lay between the germline ends. The CDR3 reads CASSYSRERLVGGQPQHF. The DNA of the CDR3 is TGTGCCAGCAGTTACTCGAGGGAGAGGCTGGTAGGGGGTCAGCCCCAGCATTTT.

The chain couples TRBV6-6 to TRBJ1-5, with 11 bases aligning to TRBD1. Losses at the gene ends were 7 bases for V and 5 bases for J; bases not matched to a gene: 7. The CDR3 consists of 15 residues. CDR1 and CDR2 (germline): MNHNY, SVGAGI (reference sequence). CDR3 region: CASTPGQGADQPQHF. CDR3 bases: TGTGCCAGCACACCCGGACAGGGGGCAGATCAGCCCCAGCATTTT.

V usage is TRBV10-1 and J usage is TRBJ1-1; 7 bases line up with TRBD1. CDR3 length equals 14 residues. J gave up 5 bases and V 4 bases, and 7 bases lay outside the gene matches. In germline, CDR1 is WNHNN, CDR2 SYGVQD (reference sequence). The CDR3 DNA reads TGCGCCAGCAGTGTCGACAGGGATGTGACTGAAGCTTTCTTT. Its protein is CASSVDRDVTEAFF.

The CDR3 region is CASSPLDSPKGSPLHF. The CDR3 coding sequence is TGTGCCAGCTCACCACTCGACAGTCCGAAGGGTTCACCCCTCCACTTT. J is TRBJ1-6 and V is TRBV18; D might be TRBD1 (5 bases). The V end was cut by 1 base, the J end by 9 bases, with 16 bases between. Germline V CDR1 and CDR2: KGHSH, LQKENI. CDR3 length: 16 amino acids.

V gene TRBV6-5 combines with J gene TRBJ1-2; 8 bases match TRBD1. The germline V gene encodes CDR1 MNHEY and CDR2 SVGAGI. CDR3 length: 13 amino acids. Losses at the gene ends were 2 bases for V and 9 bases for J; bases not matched to a gene: 5. CDR3 region: CASSYGTGRSYTF. The DNA for the CDR3 is TGTGCCAGCAGTTACGGGACAGGACGAAGCTACACCTTC.

For the CDR3, the DNA is TGTGCCAGCAGTAAACCCGGGACAGGGGGATACGAGCAGTACTTC. Its translation is CASSKPGTGGYEQYF. The chain combines TRBV6-6 with TRBJ2-7; 11 nucleotides align to TRBD1. The CDR3 covers 15 residues. Germline trimming cut 5 bases from V and 4 bases from J; bases unmatched to any gene: 7. Per the germline V gene, CDR1 is MNHNY and CDR2 is SVGAGI (reference sequence).

This chain joins TRBV5-1 and TRBJ2-7; D is possibly TRBD2 (6 bases). V shed 4 bases and J shed 0 bases, with 14 bases lying between them. The CDR3 has 15 amino acids. Germline loops: CDR1 SGHRS, CDR2 YFSETQ. The CDR3 reads CASSILGGFSYEQYF. Here the CDR3 DNA reads TGCGCCAGCAGCATACTTGGAGGGTTCTCCTACGAGCAGTACTTC.

The rearrangement joins TRBV14 to TRBJ2-5, with a possible D match to TRBD2 (6 bases). V lost 3 bases to trimming and J lost 4 bases, with 21 bases between them. The CDR3 loop spans 17 amino acids. The germline V gene has CDR1 SGHDN and CDR2 FVKESK. The CDR3 nucleotides are TGTGCCAGCAGCCACGCAATGGGGGGAACGGCGAGAGAGACCCAGTACTTC. It yields the protein CASSHAMGGTARETQYF.

V usage is TRBV24-1 and J usage is TRBJ2-3; TRBD2 might be the D (5 bases). The V end lost 4 bases, the J end lost 0 bases, and 13 bases lay between the germline ends. Germline lookup yields CDR1 KGHDR and CDR2 SFDVKD. CDR3 size: 16 residues. The CDR3 coding sequence is TGTGCCACCAGTGACTGGACTTCCGGGAGCACAGATACGCAGTATTTT. Amino acids: CATSDWTSGSTDTQYF.

This CDR3 reads CAWSTGRVTGELFF. The CDR3 bases are TGTGCCTGGAGTACAGGCAGGGTCACCGGGGAGCTGTTTTTT. V usage is TRBV30 and J usage is TRBJ2-2; D may be TRBD1 (5 bases). Looked up from germline, CDR1 is GTSNPN and CDR2 is SVGIG (reference sequence). V was shortened by 2 bases and J by 4 bases, with 11 bases between the two germline ends. CDR3 length: 14 residues.

The chain carries TRBV5-1 and TRBJ2-1; weak D call: TRBD2 (6 bases). CDR3 size: 13 residues. Trimming removed 5 bases at V and 1 base at J, with 7 bases between. Germline V gives CDR1 SGHRS, CDR2 YFSETQ. The CDR3 DNA reads TGCGCCAGCAGGGAGGGGTCCTACAATGAGCAGTTCTTC. It codes for CASREGSYNEQFF.

The V call is TRBV7-2, the J call TRBJ2-3; D perhaps matches TRBD2 (6 bases). CDR3 length: 15 residues. Germline lookup yields CDR1 SGHTA and CDR2 FQGNSA. The V gene lost 3 bases and the J gene lost 6 bases, with 16 bases spanning the gap. DNA for the CDR3: TGTGCCAGCAGCTTGGGGGGACCGAGAAGCGATACGCAGTATTTT. Encoded protein: CASSLGGPRSDTQYF.

The rearrangement links TRBV5-1 to TRBJ2-7; TRBD1 agrees at 9 bases. V lost 0 bases to trimming and J lost 3 bases; unmatched junction nucleotides: 1. This CDR3 region has 14 residues. Germline lookup yields CDR1 SGHRS and CDR2 YFSETQ. The CDR3 reads CASSLAGQGYEQYF. As DNA, the CDR3 is TGCGCCAGCAGCTTGGCGGGACAGGGCTACGAGCAGTACTTC.

Sample share makes this clone medium-sized. CDR3 sequence: CASSEEGLAGGQETQYF. CDR3 nucleotide sequence: TGTGCCAGCAGTGAAGAGGGACTAGCGGGGGGGCAAGAGACCCAGTACTTC. The chain uses TRBV6-1 and TRBJ2-5; TRBD2 agrees at 16 bases. The V gene end was trimmed by 1 base and the J gene end by 2 bases; junction bases not matched to a gene: 1. The germline V gene encodes CDR1 MNHNS and CDR2 SASEGT. The CDR3 sequence is 17 residues long.

The rearrangement uses TRBV11-3 and TRBJ1-3; maybe TRBD1 (6 bases). Germline V gene sequence: CDR1 SGHNT, CDR2 YENEEA. The germline V and J ends were trimmed by 4 bases and 7 bases, with 17 bases remaining between them. The CDR3 extends over 15 amino acids. CDR3 sequence reads: CASSSPTGSSNTIYF. The CDR3, as DNA: TGTGCCAGCAGCTCCCCGACAGGTTCTTCCAACACCATATATTTT.

This clone was seen once. The genes are TRBV23-1 and TRBJ1-2; unclear D gene. TRBV23-1 belongs to the ORF category, with a function that is uncertain. Trimming shortened V by 4 bases and J by 1 base, and 7 bases separated the two germline ends. CDR3 length: 13 residues. CDR3 sequence (DNA): TGCGCCAGCAGTCTAGAGGGTAACTATGGCTACACCTTC. This gives the protein CASSLEGNYGYTF.

The chain links TRBV24-1 to TRBJ2-1, with unresolved D. Germline CDR1 KGHDR, CDR2 SFDVKD. The ends were cut back, 3 bases at V and 7 bases at J, with 9 bases in the middle. CDR3 length equals 13 residues. The CDR3 DNA reads as TGTGCCACCAGTGATGCGGTTTCTAATGAGCAGTTCTTC. This encodes CATSDAVSNEQFF.

This clone showed up just a few times. The J gene is TRBJ2-1, the V gene TRBV15; possible D gene TRBD2, 7 bases. The CDR3 has 16 residues. CDR1 and CDR2 from the germline V gene are LNHNV and YYDKDF (reference sequence). V lost 0 bases and J lost 6, with 15 bases in between. The CDR3 loop is CATSREGAGVANEQFF. The CDR3 DNA sequence: TGTGCCACCAGCAGAGAGGGGGCGGGGGTGGCCAATGAGCAGTTCTTC.

The chain employs TRBV7-2 and TRBJ1-1, with unresolved D. The V gene's germline CDR1 is SGHTA and CDR2 FQGNSA. This CDR3 contains 15 residues. V lost 4 bases and J lost 3, with 15 bases in between. This CDR3 is CASSSPGMAHTEAFF. The CDR3, as DNA: TGTGCCAGCAGCTCTCCAGGAATGGCCCACACTGAAGCTTTCTTT.

This sequence joins TRBV5-5 and TRBJ1-4; D may be TRBD1 (6 bases). The V end lost 8 bases, the J end lost 7 bases, and 21 bases lay between the germline ends. There are 15 residues in the CDR3. The germline V gene encodes CDR1 SGHKS and CDR2 YYEKEE (reference sequence). The CDR3 DNA reads TGTGCCAGTTCCCTCCTGGGGGGGGCGAGTGAAAAACTGTTTTTT. It encodes CASSLLGGASEKLFF.